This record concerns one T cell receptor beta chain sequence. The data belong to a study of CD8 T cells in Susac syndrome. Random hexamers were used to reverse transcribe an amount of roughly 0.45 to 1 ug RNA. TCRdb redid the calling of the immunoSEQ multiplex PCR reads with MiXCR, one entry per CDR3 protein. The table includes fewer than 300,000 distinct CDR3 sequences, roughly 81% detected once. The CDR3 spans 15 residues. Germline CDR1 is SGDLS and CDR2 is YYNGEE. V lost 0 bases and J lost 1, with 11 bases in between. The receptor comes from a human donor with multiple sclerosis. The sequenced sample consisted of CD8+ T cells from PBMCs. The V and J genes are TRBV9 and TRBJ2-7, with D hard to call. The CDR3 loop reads CASSVGSEFSYEQYF. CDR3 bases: TGTGCCAGCAGCGTAGGGAGCGAGTTTTCCTACGAGCAGTACTTC.